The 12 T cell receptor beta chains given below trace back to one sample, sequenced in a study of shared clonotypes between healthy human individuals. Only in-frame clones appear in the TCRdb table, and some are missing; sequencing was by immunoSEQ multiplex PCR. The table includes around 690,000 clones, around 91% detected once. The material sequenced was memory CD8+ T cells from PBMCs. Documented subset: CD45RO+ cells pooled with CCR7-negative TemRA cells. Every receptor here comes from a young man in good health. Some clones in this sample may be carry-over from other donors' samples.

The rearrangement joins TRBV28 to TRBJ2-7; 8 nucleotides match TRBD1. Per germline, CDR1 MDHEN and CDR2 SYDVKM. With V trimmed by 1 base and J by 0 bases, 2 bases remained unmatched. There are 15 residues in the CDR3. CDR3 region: CASSLYRGSSYEQYF. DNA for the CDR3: TGTGCCAGCAGTTTATACAGGGGGAGCTCCTACGAGCAGTACTTC. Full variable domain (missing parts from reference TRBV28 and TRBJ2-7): DVKVTQSSRYLVKRTGEKVFLECVQDMDHENMFWYRQDPGLGLRLIYFSYDVKMKEKGDIPEGYSVSREKKERFSLILESASTNQTSMYLCASSLYRGSSYEQYFGPGTRLTVT.

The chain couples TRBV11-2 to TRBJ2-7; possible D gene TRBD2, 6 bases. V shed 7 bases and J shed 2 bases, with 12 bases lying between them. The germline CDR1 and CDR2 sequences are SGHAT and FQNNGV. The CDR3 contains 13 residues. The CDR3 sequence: CASTPWGAYEQYF. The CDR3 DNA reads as TGTGCCAGCACCCCCTGGGGGGCCTACGAGCAGTACTTC.

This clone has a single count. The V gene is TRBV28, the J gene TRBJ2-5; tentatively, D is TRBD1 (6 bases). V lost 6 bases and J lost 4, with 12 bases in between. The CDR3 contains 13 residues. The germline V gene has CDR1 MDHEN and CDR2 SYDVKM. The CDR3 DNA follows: TGTGCCAGCAGACAGGGCGGAGCAGAGACCCAGTACTTC. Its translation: CASRQGGAETQYF.

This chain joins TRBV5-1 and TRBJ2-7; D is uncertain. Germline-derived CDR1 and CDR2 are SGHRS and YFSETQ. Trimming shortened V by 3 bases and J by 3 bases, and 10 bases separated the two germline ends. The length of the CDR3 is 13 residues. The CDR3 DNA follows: TGCGCCAGCAGCTGGGTGGGTGGCTACGAGCAGTACTTC. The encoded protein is CASSWVGGYEQYF.

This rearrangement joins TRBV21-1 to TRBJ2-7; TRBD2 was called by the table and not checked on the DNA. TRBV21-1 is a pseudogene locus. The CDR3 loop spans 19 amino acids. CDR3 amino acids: CASSPRTGGTSGISYEQYF. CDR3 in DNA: TGTGCCAGCAGCCCTCGGACCGGCGGGACTAGCGGGATCTCCTACGAGCAGTACTTC.

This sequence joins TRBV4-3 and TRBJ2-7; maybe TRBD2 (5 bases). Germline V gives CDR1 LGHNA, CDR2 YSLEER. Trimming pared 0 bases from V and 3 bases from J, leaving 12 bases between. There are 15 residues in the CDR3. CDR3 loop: CASSQERAGYYEQYF. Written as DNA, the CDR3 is TGCGCCAGCAGCCAAGAGAGGGCGGGCTACTACGAGCAGTACTTC.

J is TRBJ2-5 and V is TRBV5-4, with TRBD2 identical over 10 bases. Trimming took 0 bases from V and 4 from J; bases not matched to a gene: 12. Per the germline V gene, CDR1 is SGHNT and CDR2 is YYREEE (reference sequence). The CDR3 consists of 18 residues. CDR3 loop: CASSLALAGEWLGETQYF. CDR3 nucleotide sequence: TGTGCCAGCAGCTTGGCCCTAGCGGGAGAATGGTTGGGAGAGACCCAGTACTTC.

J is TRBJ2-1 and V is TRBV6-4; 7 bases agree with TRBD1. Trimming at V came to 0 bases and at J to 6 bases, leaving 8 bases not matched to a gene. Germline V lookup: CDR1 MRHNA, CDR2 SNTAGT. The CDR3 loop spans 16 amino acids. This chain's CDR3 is CASSDSGDRVANEQFF. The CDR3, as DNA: TGTGCCAGCAGTGACTCAGGAGACAGGGTGGCCAATGAGCAGTTCTTC.

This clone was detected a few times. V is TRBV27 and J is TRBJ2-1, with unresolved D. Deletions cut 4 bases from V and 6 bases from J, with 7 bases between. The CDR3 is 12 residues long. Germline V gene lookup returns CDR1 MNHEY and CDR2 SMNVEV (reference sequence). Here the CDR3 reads CASSSRPNEQFF. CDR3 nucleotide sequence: TGTGCCAGCAGTTCACGGCCCAATGAGCAGTTCTTC.

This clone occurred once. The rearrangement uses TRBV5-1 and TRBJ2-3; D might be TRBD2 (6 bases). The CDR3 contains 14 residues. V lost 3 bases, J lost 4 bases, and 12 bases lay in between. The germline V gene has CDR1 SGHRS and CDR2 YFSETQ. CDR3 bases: TGCGCCAGCAGCTCAGTGGGGGGAGCAGATACGCAGTATTTT. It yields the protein CASSSVGGADTQYF.

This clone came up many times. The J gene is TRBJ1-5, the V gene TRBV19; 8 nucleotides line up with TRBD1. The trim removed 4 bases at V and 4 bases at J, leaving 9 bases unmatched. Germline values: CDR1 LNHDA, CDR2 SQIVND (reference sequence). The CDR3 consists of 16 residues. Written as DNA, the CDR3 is TGTGCCAGTAGTACAGTAAAACAGGGGGGGAATCAGCCCCAGCATTTT. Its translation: CASSTVKQGGNQPQHF.

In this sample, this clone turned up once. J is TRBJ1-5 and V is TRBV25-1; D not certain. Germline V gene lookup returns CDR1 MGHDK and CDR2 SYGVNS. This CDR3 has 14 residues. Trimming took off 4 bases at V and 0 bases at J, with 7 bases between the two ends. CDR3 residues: CASSASPSNQPQHF. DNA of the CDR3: TGTGCCAGCAGTGCGAGTCCTAGCAATCAGCCCCAGCATTTT.